The clone carrying this T cell receptor beta chain was counted between two and nine times. No antigen is known for it. This may be a read error: a much more frequent sequence differs by one nucleotide. Trimming took 0 bases from V and 0 from J; bases not matched to a gene: 3. CDR1 MDHEN and CDR2 SYDVKM come from the germline V gene. The CDR3 sequence is 17 residues long. The sample is drawn from a study of PD-1 blockade in classical Hodgkin lymphoma. Study at large: Patients were dosed intravenously with nivolumab at 3 mg/kg every 2 weeks. Overall study findings and caveats: Unlike CD8+ TCR diversity, which did not rise significantly by C4D1, CD4+ TCR diversity did.

Time point described: cycle 4 day 1 (C4D1), after more than 5 weeks of nivolumab. With no exception, relapse followed autologous stem cell transplantation in all patients, and brentuximab vedotin exposure varied. Investigators obtained CD8+ T cells from thawed PBMCs by magnetic negative selection. TCRdb keeps only in-frame clones here, not all; method: immunoSEQ multiplex PCR. The profile shows almost 15,000 clones, roughly 89% of them singletons. Sequenced here: CD8+ T cells from blood, sampled before the fourth cycle of nivolumab. The J gene is TRBJ2-1, the V gene TRBV28, with 9 bases matching TRBD2. The receptor comes from a human donor with classical Hodgkin lymphoma. The CDR3 loop reads CASSLWGSGSSYNEQFF. The CDR3 bases are TGTGCCAGCAGTTTATGGGGTAGCGGGAGCTCCTACAATGAGCAGTTCTTC.